This TCR beta chain was recorded in a study of spatial heterogeneity in lung cancer. In the study overall: Compared with alpha-chain sequences, beta-chain sequences were consistently detected in greater numbers.

As to time point: sample taken at primary tumor resection. The study sequenced unsorted whole RNA from tumor, nontumor lung or frozen PBMC. TCRdb called the 5' RACE reads again in MiXCR, with one record for every CDR3 protein. This sample has roughly 70,000 distinct CDR3 sequences, with 13% found just once. This clonotype was counted between two and nine times. Its antigen is still unknown. Findings and limits, study-wide: Resection saw ubiquitous expanded tumor TCRs appear in blood more than follow-up did.

Germline CDR1 reads LGHDT; CDR2 reads YNNKEL (reference sequence). The V end was cut by 7 bases, the J end by 3 bases, with 12 bases between. The CDR3 length is 13 residues. This receptor was taken from a male donor with early-stage non-small cell lung cancer. The sequenced sample was PBMCs, obtained at surgery. The chain recombines TRBV3-1 with TRBJ1-1; D is perhaps TRBD1 (5 bases). The CDR3 DNA sequence: TGTGCCAGCAACGACCGGGGCGACACTGAAGCTTTCTTT. It is translated as CASNDRGDTEAFF.